Shown below are 27 T cell receptor beta chains from a single sample sequenced in a study of blood T cell repertoires in COVID-19. Produced via immunoSEQ multiplex PCR; TCRdb's table is partial and in-frame only. The top ten clones hold approximately 2.5% of a sample with around 140,000 clones, 88% of them seen once. Sequenced: peripheral blood. These receptor sequences come from a human donor with COVID-19, enrolled during active disease. The donor label of this sample is uncertain.

This chain links TRBV15 with TRBJ2-5, with TRBD1 identical over 7 bases. Germline CDR1 LNHNV, CDR2 YYDKDF (reference sequence). Trimming at V came to 5 bases and at J to 4 bases, leaving 4 bases not matched to a gene. CDR3 length: 13 residues. The CDR3 here is CATSARQGETQYF. CDR3 sequence (DNA): TGTGCCACCAGCGCCCGACAGGGAGAGACCCAGTACTTC.

CDR3 coding DNA: TGTGCCAGCTCCCTGGGACAGGGGGTGAACTATGGCTACACCTTC. Amino acid sequence: CASSLGQGVNYGYTF. The chain employs TRBV18 and TRBJ1-2; 11 bases line up with TRBD1. CDR1 KGHSH and CDR2 LQKENI come from the germline V gene. Trimming at V came to 6 bases and at J to 2 bases, leaving 5 bases not matched to a gene. The CDR3 is made up of 15 amino acids.

The chain is built from TRBV24-1 and TRBJ1-1, with 9 bases matching TRBD1. The CDR3 contains 17 residues. The germline V gene has CDR1 KGHDR and CDR2 SFDVKD. The V and J ends lost 7 bases and 5 bases, in that order; junction bases with no gene match: 16. CDR3 coding DNA: TGTGCCACCAGACCTTGGACAGGGGCCGCCTTGAGTACTGAAGCTTTCTTT. This encodes CATRPWTGAALSTEAFF.

The rearrangement joins TRBV6-5 to TRBJ2-7; TRBD2 matches 9 bases. The CDR3 runs to 12 residues. With 8 bases clipped from V and 7 bases from J, the junction kept 6 bases outside the gene matches. Germline-derived CDR1 and CDR2 are MNHEY and SVGAGI. In nucleotides, the CDR3 is TGTGCCAGCCGTCGGGCGGGAGGGGAGCAGTACTTC. This codes for CASRRAGGEQYF.

V is TRBV29-1 and J is TRBJ2-7, with TRBD1 matching over 7 bases. CDR3 length equals 16 residues. The J segment lost 2 bases and the V segment lost 0 bases, leaving 10 bases of the junction unmatched. Germline CDR1 reads SQVTM; CDR2 reads ANQGSEA. CDR3 in amino acids: CSVEDRSWDSPYEQYF. The CDR3 DNA is TGCAGCGTTGAAGATCGCTCGTGGGACAGTCCCTACGAGCAGTACTTC.

This clone was observed once. The V gene is TRBV5-4, the J gene TRBJ2-3; no definite D call. V was trimmed by 0 bases and J by 0 bases, leaving 11 bases between them. The CDR3 consists of 16 residues. Per the germline V gene, CDR1 is SGHNT and CDR2 is YYREEE (reference sequence). CDR3 region: CASSLARDTSTDTQYF. As DNA, the CDR3 is TGTGCCAGCAGCTTGGCGAGAGATACTAGCACAGATACGCAGTATTTT.

The genes are TRBV7-6 and TRBJ1-1, with D unclear. CDR1 and CDR2 from the germline V gene are SGHVS and FNYEAQ. CDR3 length: 13 residues. The V and J ends lost 1 base and 0 bases respectively, with 3 bases between them. Written as DNA, the CDR3 is TGTGCCAGCAGCTTAGACATGAACACTGAAGCTTTCTTT. Protein sequence: CASSLDMNTEAFF.

The J gene is TRBJ2-1, the V gene TRBV12-3 or TRBV12-4; D is unresolved. V was cut by 5 bases and J by 10 bases, with 12 bases left in between. The CDR3 is 12 amino acids. CDR3: CASSILVAEQFF. The CDR3 nucleotides read TGTGCCAGCAGTATCCTAGTGGCGGAGCAGTTCTTC.

The rearrangement links TRBV6-5 to TRBJ2-7; 9 bases are a match to TRBD2. This CDR3 is 14 amino acids long. After removal of 6 bases from V and 4 bases from J, the junction contained 7 bases not matched to a gene. Germline values: CDR1 MNHEY, CDR2 SVGAGI. CDR3 DNA: TGTGCCAGCAGAGCTAGCGGGGTGGGTTACGAGCAGTACTTC. Residues: CASRASGVGYEQYF.

V gene TRBV18 combines with J gene TRBJ2-7, with D unclear. Germline V CDR1 and CDR2: KGHSH, LQKENI. The CDR3 is 14 amino acids. V shed 3 bases and J shed 5 bases, with 14 bases lying between them. CDR3 amino acids: CASSPSLFMDEQYF. The CDR3 DNA reads as TGTGCCAGCTCACCTTCACTATTCATGGACGAGCAGTACTTC.

The count of this clone is one. The V and J genes are TRBV19 and TRBJ2-7; tentatively, D is TRBD1 (6 bases). The V gene's germline CDR1 is LNHDA and CDR2 SQIVND (reference sequence). Trimming cost V 4 bases and J 3 bases, with 10 bases left between them. The CDR3 consists of 13 residues. In DNA, the CDR3 is TGTGCCAGTAGTACCGACAGGAGCTACGAGCAGTACTTC. Amino acid sequence: CASSTDRSYEQYF. Drawing the rest from reference TRBV19 and TRBJ2-7, the complete variable domain is DGGITQSPKYLFRKEGQNVTLSCEQNLNHDAMYWYRQDPGQGLRLIYYSQIVNDFQKGDIAEGYSVSREKKESFPLTVTSAQKNPTAFYLCASSTDRSYEQYFGPGTRLTVT.

To note about this clone: The same CDR3 can be traced to other DNA sequences in this sample. The gene calls are TRBV12-3 or TRBV12-4 and TRBJ2-3; a possible D gene is TRBD1 (6 bases). This CDR3 contains 12 residues. The germline V and J ends were trimmed by 2 bases and 6 bases, with 6 bases remaining between them. The CDR3 protein is CASSLQGDTQYF. The CDR3 coding sequence is TGTGCCAGCAGTTTACAGGGGGATACGCAGTATTTT.

The gene calls are TRBV29-1 and TRBJ2-7; a possible D gene is TRBD2 (6 bases). Trimming pared 0 bases from V and 1 base from J, leaving 16 bases between. CDR1 and CDR2 from the germline V gene are SQVTM and ANQGSEA. CDR3 length: 16 amino acids. The chain's CDR3 is CSVEEVNGGSSYEQYF. The CDR3 coding sequence is TGCAGCGTTGAAGAGGTAAACGGGGGAAGTTCCTACGAGCAGTACTTC.

On this clone: The junction departs from the called germline gene at one end, perhaps through a read error. V usage is TRBV18 and J usage is TRBJ2-7; TRBD1 agrees at 9 bases. The length of the CDR3 is 14 residues. Germline V gene lookup returns CDR1 KGHSH and CDR2 LQKENI. The CDR3 here is CASSSPGQGYEQYF. For the CDR3, the DNA is TGTGCCAGCTCATCACCGGGACAGGGCTACGAGCAGTACTTC.

The rearrangement joins TRBV19 to TRBJ2-7; TRBD2 agrees at 10 bases. J gave up 4 bases and V 6 bases, and 12 bases lay outside the gene matches. Germline CDR1 and CDR2: LNHDA and SQIVND (reference sequence). This CDR3 is built from 16 residues. CDR3 residues: CASSRISGSGRYEQYF. The CDR3 nucleotides read TGTGCCAGTAGCCGAATATCGGGTAGCGGGAGGTACGAGCAGTACTTC.

This clone was picked up one time. The chain joins TRBV24-1 to TRBJ2-1, with TRBD1 identical over 7 bases. Germline CDR1 KGHDR, CDR2 SFDVKD. CDR3 length: 16 amino acids. J was trimmed by 5 bases and V by 4 bases; bases with no gene match: 10. CDR3 coding DNA: TGTGCCACCAGTGACCCCGGGACAGCGAAGAACAATGAGCAGTTCTTC. Amino acids: CATSDPGTAKNNEQFF.

The chain carries TRBV24-1 and TRBJ2-3; 11 bases agree with TRBD1. The germline CDR1 and CDR2 sequences are KGHDR and SFDVKD. Unmatched junction bases numbered 3, after V lost 0 bases and J lost 5 bases. This CDR3 region has 16 residues. DNA of the CDR3: TGTGCCACCAGTGATTTGGGGACAGGGGGAGTAGATACGCAGTATTTT. Translation: CATSDLGTGGVDTQYF.

This clone was seen once. The chain carries TRBV28 and TRBJ2-2, with 9 positions matching TRBD1. From germline, CDR1 is MDHEN and CDR2 SYDVKM. V gave up 6 bases and J gave up 4 bases; unmatched junction bases: 15. CDR3 length: 18 amino acids. For the CDR3, the DNA is TGTGCCAGCAGGTCACAGGGGGCCCGCTTTTCGAGCACCGGGGAGCTGTTTTTT. The encoded protein is CASRSQGARFSSTGELFF.

The J gene is TRBJ1-1, the V gene TRBV7-9, with 7 bases identical to TRBD1. Germline V lookup: CDR1 SEHNR, CDR2 FQNEAQ (reference sequence). V gave up 3 bases and J gave up 5 bases; unmatched junction bases: 3. The CDR3 is 13 residues long. This chain's CDR3 is CASSFGTETEAFF. The DNA of the CDR3 is TGTGCCAGCAGCTTCGGGACAGAGACTGAAGCTTTCTTT.

This rearrangement joins TRBV6-5 to TRBJ2-1; 9 bases map to TRBD2. With V trimmed by 7 bases and J by 7 bases, 8 bases remained unmatched. Germline CDR1 and CDR2: MNHEY and SVGAGI. This CDR3 contains 14 residues. This CDR3 reads CASMGGGAVNEQFF. The CDR3 nucleotides read TGTGCCAGCATGGGCGGGGGGGCGGTGAATGAGCAGTTCTTC.

This chain joins TRBV10-3 and TRBJ2-3; no clear D. Trimming took off 0 bases at V and 6 bases at J, with 16 bases between the two ends. This CDR3 has 16 residues. Germline V gene sequence: CDR1 ENHRY, CDR2 SYGVKD. The CDR3 nucleotides read TGTGCCATCAGTGAGTCCCGAACAGCCGGTCTGGATACGCAGTATTTT. Protein: CAISESRTAGLDTQYF.

Notes on this clone: Germline and junction disagree at one end, which may indicate a read error. The V gene is TRBV12-5, the J gene TRBJ1-1; 7 positions match TRBD1. The CDR3 runs 11 residues. Germline assignment: CDR1 LGHNT and CDR2 FRNRAP. The CDR3 sequence is CASGHGTVGIF. The DNA of the CDR3 is TGTGCTAGTGGACACGGGACAGTTGGGATCTTT.

In its sample, this clone was seen once. V gene TRBV30 combines with J gene TRBJ2-5; 9 nucleotides align to TRBD2. Trimming cost V 3 bases and J 4 bases; bases outside gene matches: 6. The CDR3 contains 14 residues. CDR1 and CDR2 from the germline V gene are GTSNPN and SVGIG (reference sequence). CDR3: CAWRAQRGVETQYF. DNA of the CDR3: TGTGCCTGGAGAGCCCAGCGGGGGGTAGAGACCCAGTACTTC.

The CDR3 here is CASSQTSGSYNEQFF. DNA of the CDR3: TGTGCCAGCAGCCAAACTAGCGGATCCTACAATGAGCAGTTCTTC. V usage is TRBV11-2 and J usage is TRBJ2-1; the match to TRBD2 covers 8 bases. This CDR3 has 15 amino acids. Germline V gene data show CDR1 as SGHAT and CDR2 as FQNNGV. The trim removed 5 bases at V and 1 base at J, leaving 4 bases unmatched.

The chain carries TRBV3-1 (or the pseudogene TRBV3-2) and TRBJ2-1; tentative D call: TRBD1 (6 bases). The CDR3 is 13 amino acids. The V end lost 3 bases, the J end lost 12 bases, and 15 bases lay between the germline ends. Germline V gene data show CDR1 as LGHDT and CDR2 as YNNKEL (reference sequence). The CDR3 DNA reads as TGTGCCAGCAGCCAGGAAAGCAGCAGGGGGCAGTTCTTC. Translating gives CASSQESSRGQFF.

In regard to this clone: Distinct nucleotide sequences in the sample also encode this CDR3. This chain links TRBV29-1 with TRBJ1-2, with D unresolved. There are 12 residues in the CDR3. Trimming stripped 4 bases from V and 8 bases from J, with 14 bases between. Germline values: CDR1 SQVTM, CDR2 ANQGSEA. The chain's CDR3 is CSVVPAAGGYTF. CDR3 nucleotides: TGCAGCGTTGTGCCAGCGGCTGGAGGCTACACCTTC.

This sequence joins TRBV28 and TRBJ2-3; 10 bases are shared with TRBD1. V was pared by 3 bases and J by 6 bases, with 6 bases of the junction left unmatched. The CDR3 runs to 15 residues. Looked up from germline, CDR1 is MDHEN and CDR2 is SYDVKM. CDR3 protein: CASSFRDRGYDTQYF. As DNA, the CDR3 is TGTGCCAGCAGTTTCCGGGACAGGGGATACGATACGCAGTATTTT.